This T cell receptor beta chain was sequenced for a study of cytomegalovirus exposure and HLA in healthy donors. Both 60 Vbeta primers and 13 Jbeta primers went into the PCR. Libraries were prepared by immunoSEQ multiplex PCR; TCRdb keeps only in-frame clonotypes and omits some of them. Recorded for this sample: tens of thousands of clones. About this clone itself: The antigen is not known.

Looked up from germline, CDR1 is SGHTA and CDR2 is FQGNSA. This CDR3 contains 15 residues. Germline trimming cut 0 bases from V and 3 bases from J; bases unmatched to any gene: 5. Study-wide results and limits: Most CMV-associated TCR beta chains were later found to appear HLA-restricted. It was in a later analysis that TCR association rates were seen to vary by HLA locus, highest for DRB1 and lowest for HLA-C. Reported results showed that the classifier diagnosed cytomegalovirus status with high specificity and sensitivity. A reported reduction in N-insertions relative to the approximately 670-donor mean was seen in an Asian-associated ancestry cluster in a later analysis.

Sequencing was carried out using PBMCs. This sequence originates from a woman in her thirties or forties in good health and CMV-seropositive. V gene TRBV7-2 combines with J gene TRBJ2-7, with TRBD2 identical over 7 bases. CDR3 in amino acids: CASSLAGGPDYEQYF. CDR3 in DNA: TGTGCCAGCAGCTTAGCGGGAGGGCCGGACTACGAGCAGTACTTC.